The source of this TCR beta chain is a study of beta chain features in type 1 diabetes. Sequenced material consisted of expressed TCRB transcripts (all of the isolated RNA was reverse transcribed). Sequencing of naive, central memory and regulatory T cell samples gave an average of about 3.57 million reads. TCRdb keeps only in-frame clones here, not all; method: immunoSEQ multiplex PCR. The top ten hold approximately 0.016% of the sample, which has 300,000 to 350,000 clones, roughly 14% seen once. Germline V gene sequence: CDR1 SGHDN, CDR2 FVKESK. This CDR3 comprises 13 residues. The V and J ends lost 4 bases and 4 bases, in that order; junction bases with no gene match: 3. Study-level results: Type 1 diabetes patients showed a moderate but significant shortening of TCRB CDR3s in all four CD4+ subsets.

This clone occurred a few times. Its antigen is not known. Within the sample, other DNA sequences also encode this same CDR3. The sample was naive CD4+ T cells from blood. The TCR comes from a woman aged 18 to 35 with type 1 diabetes. This rearrangement joins TRBV14 to TRBJ1-2; TRBD1 agrees at 7 bases. CDR3 DNA: TGTGCCAGCAGCCCCGGGACAGCCTATGGCTACACCTTC. It encodes CASSPGTAYGYTF. Full variable domain (remainder filled in from reference TRBV14 and TRBJ1-2): EAGVTQFPSHSVIEKGQTVTLRCDPISGHDNLYWYRRVMGKEIKFLLHFVKESKQDESGMPNNRFLAERTGGTYSTLKVQPAELEDSGVYFCASSPGTAYGYTFGSGTRLTVV.